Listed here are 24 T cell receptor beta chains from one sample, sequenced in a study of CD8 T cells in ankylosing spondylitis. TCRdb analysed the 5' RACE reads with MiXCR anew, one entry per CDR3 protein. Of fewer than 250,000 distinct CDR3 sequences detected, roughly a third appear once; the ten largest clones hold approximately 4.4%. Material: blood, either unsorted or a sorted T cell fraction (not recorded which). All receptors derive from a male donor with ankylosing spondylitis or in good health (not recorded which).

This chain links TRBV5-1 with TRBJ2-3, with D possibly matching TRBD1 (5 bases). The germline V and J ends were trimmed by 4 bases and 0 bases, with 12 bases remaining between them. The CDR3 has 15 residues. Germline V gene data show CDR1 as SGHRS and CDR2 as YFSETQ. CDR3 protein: CASSEQGASTDTQYF. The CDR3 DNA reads TGCGCCAGCAGCGAGCAGGGTGCGAGCACAGATACGCAGTATTTT. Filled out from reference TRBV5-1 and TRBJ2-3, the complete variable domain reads KAGVTQTPRYLIKTRGQQVTLSCSPISGHRSVSWYQQTPGQGLQFLFEYFSETQRNKGNFPGRFSGRQFSNSRSEMNVSTLELGDSALYLCASSEQGASTDTQYFGPGTRLTVL.

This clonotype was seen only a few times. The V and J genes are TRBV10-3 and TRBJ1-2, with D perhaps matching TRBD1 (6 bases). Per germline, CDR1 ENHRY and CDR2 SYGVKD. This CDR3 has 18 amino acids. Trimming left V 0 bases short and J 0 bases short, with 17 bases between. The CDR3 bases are TGTGCCATCAGTGAGTCGCCCGGCGGGGGCGGCTCTAACTATGGCTACACCTTC. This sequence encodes CAISESPGGGGSNYGYTF.

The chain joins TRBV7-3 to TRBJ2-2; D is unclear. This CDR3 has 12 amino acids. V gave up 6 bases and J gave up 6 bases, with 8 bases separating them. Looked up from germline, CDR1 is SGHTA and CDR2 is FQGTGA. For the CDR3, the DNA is TGTGCCAGCAGGGATGCTGCCGGGGAGCTGTTTTTT. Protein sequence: CASRDAAGELFF.

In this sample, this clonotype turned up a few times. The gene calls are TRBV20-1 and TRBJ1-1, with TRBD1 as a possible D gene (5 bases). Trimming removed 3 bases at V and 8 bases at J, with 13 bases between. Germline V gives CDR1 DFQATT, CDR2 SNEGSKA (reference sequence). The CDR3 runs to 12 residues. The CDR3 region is CSARGLGREAFF. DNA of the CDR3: TGCAGTGCTAGGGGACTTGGTAGGGAAGCTTTCTTT.

In nucleotides, the CDR3 is TGTGCCAGCAGTTACCCATCGAGGGGCGGGGAAGAGACCCAGTACTTC. The encoded protein is CASSYPSRGGEETQYF. This chain joins TRBV6-2 or TRBV6-3 and TRBJ2-5; D perhaps matches TRBD2 (6 bases). This CDR3 contains 16 residues. The germline V gene encodes CDR1 MNHEY and CDR2 SVGEGT. Trimming removed 2 bases at V and 3 bases at J, with 16 bases between.

CDR3 sequence (DNA): TGTGCCAGCAGCCCGGACGACAGAGACGAGCAGTACTTC. Residues: CASSPDDRDEQYF. V and J are TRBV11-1 and TRBJ2-7; tentative D call: TRBD1 (5 bases). Germline values: CDR1 SGHAT, CDR2 FQDESV (reference sequence). The CDR3 has 13 amino acids. V was trimmed by 5 bases and J by 5 bases, leaving 13 bases between them.

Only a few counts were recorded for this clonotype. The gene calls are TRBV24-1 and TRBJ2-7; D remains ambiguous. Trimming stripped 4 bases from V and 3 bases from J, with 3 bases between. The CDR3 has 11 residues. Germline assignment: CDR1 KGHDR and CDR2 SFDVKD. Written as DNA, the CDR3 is TGTGCCACCAGTGACAACTACGAGCAGTACTTC. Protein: CATSDNYEQYF.

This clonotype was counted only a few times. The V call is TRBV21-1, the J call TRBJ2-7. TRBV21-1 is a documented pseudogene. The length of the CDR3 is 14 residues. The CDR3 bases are TGTGCCAGCAGCAAAAAGAAGAGCTCCTACGAGCAGTACTTC. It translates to CASSKKKSSYEQYF.

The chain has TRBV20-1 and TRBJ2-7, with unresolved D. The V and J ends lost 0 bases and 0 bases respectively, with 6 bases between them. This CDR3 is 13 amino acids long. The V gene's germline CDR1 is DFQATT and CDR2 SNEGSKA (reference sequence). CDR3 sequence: CSARETVSYEQYF. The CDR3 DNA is TGCAGTGCTAGAGAGACGGTCTCCTACGAGCAGTACTTC.

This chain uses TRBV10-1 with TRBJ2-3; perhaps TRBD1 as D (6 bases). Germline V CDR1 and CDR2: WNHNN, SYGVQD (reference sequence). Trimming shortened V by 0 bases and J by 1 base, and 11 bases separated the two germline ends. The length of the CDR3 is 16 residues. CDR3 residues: CASSESRSGGTDTQYF. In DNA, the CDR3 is TGCGCCAGCAGTGAGTCGAGGTCAGGGGGCACAGATACGCAGTATTTT.

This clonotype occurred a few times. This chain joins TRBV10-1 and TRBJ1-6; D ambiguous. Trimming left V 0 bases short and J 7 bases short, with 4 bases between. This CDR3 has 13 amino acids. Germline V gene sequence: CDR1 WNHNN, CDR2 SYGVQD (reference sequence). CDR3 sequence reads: CASSESGNSPLHF. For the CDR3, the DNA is TGCGCCAGCAGTGAGTCGGGGAATTCACCCCTCCACTTT.

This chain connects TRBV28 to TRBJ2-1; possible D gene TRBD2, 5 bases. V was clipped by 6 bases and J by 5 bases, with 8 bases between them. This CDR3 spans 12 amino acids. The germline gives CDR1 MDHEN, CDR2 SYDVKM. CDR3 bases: TGTGCCAGCAGGGTCGGGGACAATGAGCAGTTCTTC. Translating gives CASRVGDNEQFF. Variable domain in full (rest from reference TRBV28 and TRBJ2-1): DVKVTQSSRYLVKRTGEKVFLECVQDMDHENMFWYRQDPGLGLRLIYFSYDVKMKEKGDIPEGYSVSREKKERFSLILESASTNQTSMYLCASRVGDNEQFFGPGTRLTVL.

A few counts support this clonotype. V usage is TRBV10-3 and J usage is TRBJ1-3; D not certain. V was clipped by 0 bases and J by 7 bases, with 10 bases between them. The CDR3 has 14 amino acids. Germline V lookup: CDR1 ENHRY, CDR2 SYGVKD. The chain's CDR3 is CAISESGSENTIYF. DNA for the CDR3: TGTGCCATCAGTGAGTCCGGCTCGGAGAACACCATATATTTT.

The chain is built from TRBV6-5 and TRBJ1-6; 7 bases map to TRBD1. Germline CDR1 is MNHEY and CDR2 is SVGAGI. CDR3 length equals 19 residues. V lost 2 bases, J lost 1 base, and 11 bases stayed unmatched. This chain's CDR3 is CASSYGTPGTVSYNSPLHF. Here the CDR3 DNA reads TGTGCCAGCAGTTACGGGACACCCGGGACAGTATCCTATAATTCACCCCTCCACTTT.

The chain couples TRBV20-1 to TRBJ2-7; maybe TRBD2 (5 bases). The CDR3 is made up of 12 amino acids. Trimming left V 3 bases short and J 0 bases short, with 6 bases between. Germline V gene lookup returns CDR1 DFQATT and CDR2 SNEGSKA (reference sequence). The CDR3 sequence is CSAREDSYEQYF. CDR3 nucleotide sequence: TGCAGTGCTAGGGAGGACTCCTACGAGCAGTACTTC.

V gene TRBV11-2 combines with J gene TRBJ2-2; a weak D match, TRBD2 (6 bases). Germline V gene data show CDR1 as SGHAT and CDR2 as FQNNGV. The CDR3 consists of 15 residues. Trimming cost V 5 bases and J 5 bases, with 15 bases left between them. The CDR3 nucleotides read TGTGCCAGCAGCAAGGGACCAGGGAGGACCGGGGAGCTGTTTTTT. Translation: CASSKGPGRTGELFF.

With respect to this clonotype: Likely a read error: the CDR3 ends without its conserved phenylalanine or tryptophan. The DNA for the CDR3 is TGTGCCAGCAGTTTGGGAGGGGGCGATGAAAAACTGTTTTTG. Translating gives CASSLGGGDEKLFL. The chain combines TRBV12-3 or TRBV12-4 with TRBJ1-4; 7 positions agree with TRBD1. Germline trimming cut 3 bases from V and 6 bases from J; bases unmatched to any gene: 4. This CDR3 has 14 residues.

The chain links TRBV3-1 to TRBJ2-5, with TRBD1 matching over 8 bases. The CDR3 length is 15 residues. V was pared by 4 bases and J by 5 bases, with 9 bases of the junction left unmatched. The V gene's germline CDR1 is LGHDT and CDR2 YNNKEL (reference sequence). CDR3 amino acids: CASSPGQGLVETQYF. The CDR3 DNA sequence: TGTGCCAGCAGCCCAGGACAGGGCCTGGTGGAGACCCAGTACTTC.

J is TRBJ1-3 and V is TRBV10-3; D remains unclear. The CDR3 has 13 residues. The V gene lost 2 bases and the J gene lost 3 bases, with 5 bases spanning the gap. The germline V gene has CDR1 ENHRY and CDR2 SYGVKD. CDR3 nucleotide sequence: TGTGCCATCAGTGAGAACGGTGGAAACACCATATATTTT. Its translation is CAISENGGNTIYF.

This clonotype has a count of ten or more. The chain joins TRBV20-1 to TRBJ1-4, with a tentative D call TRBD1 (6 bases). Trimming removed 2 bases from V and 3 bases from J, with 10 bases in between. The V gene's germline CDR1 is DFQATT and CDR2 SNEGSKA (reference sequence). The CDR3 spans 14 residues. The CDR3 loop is CSARLGAANEKLFF. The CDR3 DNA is TGCAGTGCTAGATTGGGGGCTGCTAATGAAAAACTGTTTTTT.

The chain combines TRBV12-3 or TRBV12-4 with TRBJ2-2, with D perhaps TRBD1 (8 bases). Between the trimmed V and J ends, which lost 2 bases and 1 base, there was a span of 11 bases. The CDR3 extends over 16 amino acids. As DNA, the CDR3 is TGTGCCAGCAGTTTATACAGGGGGGGGAACACCGGGGAGCTGTTTTTT. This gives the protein CASSLYRGGNTGELFF.

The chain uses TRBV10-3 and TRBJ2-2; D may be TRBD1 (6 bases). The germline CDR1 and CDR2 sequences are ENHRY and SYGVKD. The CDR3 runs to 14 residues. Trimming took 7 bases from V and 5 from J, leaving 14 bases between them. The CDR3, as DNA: TGTGCCATCACGGGACACATGCTGACCGGGGAGCTGTTTTTT. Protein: CAITGHMLTGELFF.

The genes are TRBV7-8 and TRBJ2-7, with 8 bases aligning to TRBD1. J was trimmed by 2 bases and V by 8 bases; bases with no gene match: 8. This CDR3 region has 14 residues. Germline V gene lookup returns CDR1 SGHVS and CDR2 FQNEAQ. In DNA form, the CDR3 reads TGTGCCAGCCGGAGTGAACAGGGGGCCTACGAGCAGTACTTC. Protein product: CASRSEQGAYEQYF.

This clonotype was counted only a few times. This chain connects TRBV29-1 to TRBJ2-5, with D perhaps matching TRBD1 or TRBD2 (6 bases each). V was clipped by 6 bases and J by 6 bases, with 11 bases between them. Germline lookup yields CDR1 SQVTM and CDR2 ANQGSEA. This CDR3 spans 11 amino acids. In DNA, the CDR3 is TGCAGCGTACGGGGGCTGAAGACCCAGTACTTC. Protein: CSVRGLKTQYF.